This T cell receptor (beta chain) stems from a study of blood T cell repertoires in COVID-19. Turning to the study itself: The United States, Italy and Spain supplied acute and convalescent COVID-19 samples. The cDNA or gDNA used as material had been derived from T cells, B-cell-depleted T cells, or PBMCs.

Participants' reported clinical history set cohort assignment. Clones were sequenced by immunoSEQ multiplex PCR, and TCRdb holds only the in-frame ones, with some missing. Altogether some 250,000 clones are present, 89% being singletons, with the ten largest covering roughly 4%. Germline V lookup: CDR1 MNHNS, CDR2 SASEGT. The CDR3 runs 14 residues. Trimming cost V 3 bases and J 10 bases, with 13 bases left between them. This clonotype was sampled from a woman aged 30 to 39 with acute COVID-19. This sequence joins TRBV6-1 and TRBJ1-6, with D maybe TRBD1 (6 bases). Material: PBMCs or T cells enriched from blood (not recorded which). The CDR3 sequence: CASSDVGAWSPLHF. CDR3 DNA: TGTGCCAGCAGTGATGTGGGGGCTTGGTCACCCCTCCACTTT.